This T cell receptor (beta chain) is from a study of T cell responses to AZD1222 COVID-19 vaccine. Study findings and constraints: Samples come after the peak T cell response, not at day 14. Spike-specific TCR depth and breadth grew after two AZD1222 doses. CD4 TCRs covered the whole spike, strongest at regions 160-218 and 743-854. Baseline antibody screening turned up just six or seven seropositive AZD1222 recipients.

The method was immunoSEQ multiplex PCR; TCRdb's version includes in-frame clones alone and lacks a portion of them. The repertoire includes about 140,000 clones, around 90% of them detected once, and roughly 1.7% sits in the top ten. With respect to this clone: Its antigen remains unidentified.

The V end lost 0 bases, the J end lost 0 bases, and 4 bases lay between the germline ends. Germline-derived CDR1 and CDR2 are MNHEY and SVGEGT. The CDR3 runs 14 residues. The clonotype was recovered from an adult who received the AZD1222 COVID-19 vaccine. The chain is built from TRBV6-2 or TRBV6-3 and TRBJ2-3; no reliable D call. Sequencing used peripheral blood, obtained 28 days after the second AZD1222 dose. The CDR3 bases are TGTGCCAGCAGTTACTCGACTAGCACAGATACGCAGTATTTT. Its translation: CASSYSTSTDTQYF.